The T cell receptor beta chain described here comes from a study of blood T cell repertoires in COVID-19. Profiled with immunoSEQ multiplex PCR; TCRdb holds only in-frame clones, not every one. The sample lists about 130,000 clones; around 86% were seen once. The CDR3 covers 16 residues. Germline CDR1 is DFQATT and CDR2 is SNEGSKA (reference sequence). The ends lost 3 bases at V and 6 bases at J; junction bases unmatched: 14. Sequenced: peripheral blood. The J gene is TRBJ2-3, the V gene TRBV20-1; 8 bases match TRBD2. The TCR comes from a woman aged 55-69 years with active or convalescent COVID-19. The CDR3 protein is CSASPPWLAGRDTQYF. Written as DNA, the CDR3 is TGCAGTGCTAGTCCTCCATGGCTAGCGGGTAGGGATACGCAGTATTTT.